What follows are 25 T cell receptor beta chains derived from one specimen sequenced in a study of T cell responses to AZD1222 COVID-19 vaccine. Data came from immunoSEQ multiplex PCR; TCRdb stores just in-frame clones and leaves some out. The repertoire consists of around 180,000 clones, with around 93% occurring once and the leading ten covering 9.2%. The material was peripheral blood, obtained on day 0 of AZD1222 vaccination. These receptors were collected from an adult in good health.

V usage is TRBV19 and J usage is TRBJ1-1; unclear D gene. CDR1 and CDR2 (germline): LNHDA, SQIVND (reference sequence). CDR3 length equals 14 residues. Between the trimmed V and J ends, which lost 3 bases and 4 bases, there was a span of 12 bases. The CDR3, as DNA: TGTGCCAGTAGTATCGTCTCGGGATCCACTGAAGCTTTCTTT. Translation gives CASSIVSGSTEAFF.

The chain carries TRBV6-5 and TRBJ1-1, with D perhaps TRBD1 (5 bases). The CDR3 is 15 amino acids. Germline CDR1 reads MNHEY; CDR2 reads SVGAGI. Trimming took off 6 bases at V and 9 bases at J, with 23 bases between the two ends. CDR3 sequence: CASRVGHGAPDQAFF. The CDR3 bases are TGTGCCAGCAGAGTTGGACATGGGGCGCCGGATCAAGCTTTCTTT.

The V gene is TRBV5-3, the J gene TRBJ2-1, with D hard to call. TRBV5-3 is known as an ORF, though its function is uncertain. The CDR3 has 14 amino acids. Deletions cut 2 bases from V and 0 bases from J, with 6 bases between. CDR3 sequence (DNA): TGTGCCAGAAGCTTCTTCATCTCCTACAATGAGCAGTTCTTC. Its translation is CARSFFISYNEQFF.

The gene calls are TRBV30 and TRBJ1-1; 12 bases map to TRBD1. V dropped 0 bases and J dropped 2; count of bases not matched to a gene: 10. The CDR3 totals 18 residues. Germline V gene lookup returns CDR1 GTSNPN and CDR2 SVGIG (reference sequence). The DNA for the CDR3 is TGTGCCTGGAGTGTAGGGCACGGGACAGGGGGCGGAAACACTGAAGCTTTCTTT. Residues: CAWSVGHGTGGGNTEAFF.

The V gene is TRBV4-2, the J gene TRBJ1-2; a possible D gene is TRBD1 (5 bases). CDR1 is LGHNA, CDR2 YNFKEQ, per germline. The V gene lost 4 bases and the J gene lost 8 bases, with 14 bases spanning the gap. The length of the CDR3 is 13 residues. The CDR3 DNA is TGTGCCAGCAGCCCCGGGACCGCCGAGGGCTACACCTTC. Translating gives CASSPGTAEGYTF.

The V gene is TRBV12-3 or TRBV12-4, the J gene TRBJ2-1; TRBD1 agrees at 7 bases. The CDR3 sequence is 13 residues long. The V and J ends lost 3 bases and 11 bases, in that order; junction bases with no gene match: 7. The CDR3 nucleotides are TGTGCCAGCAGTTTGTTTCAGGGGGAACAGCAGTTCTTC. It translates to CASSLFQGEQQFF.

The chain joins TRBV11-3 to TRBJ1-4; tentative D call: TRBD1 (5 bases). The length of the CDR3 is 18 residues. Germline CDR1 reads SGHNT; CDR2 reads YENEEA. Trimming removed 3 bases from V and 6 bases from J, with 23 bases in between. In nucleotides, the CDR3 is TGTGCCAGCAGCTTCCCGGACTACACTCGACCCAGGGATGAAAAACTGTTTTTT. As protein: CASSFPDYTRPRDEKLFF.

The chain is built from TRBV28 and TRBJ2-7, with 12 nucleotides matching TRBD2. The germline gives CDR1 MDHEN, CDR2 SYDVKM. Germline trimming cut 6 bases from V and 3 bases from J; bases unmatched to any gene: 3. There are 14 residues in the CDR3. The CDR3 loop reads CASSPTSGSYEQYF. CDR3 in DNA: TGTGCCAGCAGCCCGACTAGCGGGAGCTACGAGCAGTACTTC.

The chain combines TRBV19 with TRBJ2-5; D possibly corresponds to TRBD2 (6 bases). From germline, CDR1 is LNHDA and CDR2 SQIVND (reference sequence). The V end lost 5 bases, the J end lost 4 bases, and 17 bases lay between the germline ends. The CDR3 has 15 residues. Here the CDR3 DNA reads TGTGCCAGTAGTCCTGGCGTCCGGAGGGGAGAGACCCAGTACTTC. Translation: CASSPGVRRGETQYF.

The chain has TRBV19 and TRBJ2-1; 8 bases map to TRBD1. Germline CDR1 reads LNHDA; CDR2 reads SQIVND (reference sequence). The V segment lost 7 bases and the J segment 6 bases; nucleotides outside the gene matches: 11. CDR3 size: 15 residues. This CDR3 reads CASIRIWQGANEQFF. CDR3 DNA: TGTGCCAGTATTCGTATCTGGCAGGGGGCCAATGAGCAGTTCTTC.

The CDR3 DNA reads as TGTGCCAGCAGCTACCCCGGGACAGGGGGAACCGGGGAGCTGTTTTTT. This encodes CASSYPGTGGTGELFF. The rearrangement links TRBV7-6 to TRBJ2-2; 11 bases align to TRBD1. Losses at the gene ends were 4 bases for V and 5 bases for J; bases not matched to a gene: 6. The CDR3 is 16 residues long. From germline, CDR1 is SGHVS and CDR2 FNYEAQ.

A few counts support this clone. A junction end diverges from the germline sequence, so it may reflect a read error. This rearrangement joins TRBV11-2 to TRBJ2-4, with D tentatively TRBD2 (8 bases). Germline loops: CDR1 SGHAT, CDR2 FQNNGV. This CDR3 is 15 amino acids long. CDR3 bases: TGTGCCAGCAGCTTAGATTTTACGGGAGGGACAGATACGCACTTC. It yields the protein CASSLDFTGGTDTHF.

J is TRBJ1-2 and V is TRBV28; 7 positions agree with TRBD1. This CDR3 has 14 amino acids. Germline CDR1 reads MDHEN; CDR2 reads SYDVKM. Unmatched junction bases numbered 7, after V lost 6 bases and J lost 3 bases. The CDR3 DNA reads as TGTGCCAGCAGACGCCCACAGGGGCACTATGGCTACACCTTC. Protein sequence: CASRRPQGHYGYTF.

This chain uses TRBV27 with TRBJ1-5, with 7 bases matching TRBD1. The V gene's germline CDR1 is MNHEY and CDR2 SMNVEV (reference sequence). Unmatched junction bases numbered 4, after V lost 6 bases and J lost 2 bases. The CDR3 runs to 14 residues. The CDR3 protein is CASRPGTGNQPQHF. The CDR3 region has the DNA TGTGCCAGCAGACCCGGGACAGGCAATCAGCCCCAGCATTTT.

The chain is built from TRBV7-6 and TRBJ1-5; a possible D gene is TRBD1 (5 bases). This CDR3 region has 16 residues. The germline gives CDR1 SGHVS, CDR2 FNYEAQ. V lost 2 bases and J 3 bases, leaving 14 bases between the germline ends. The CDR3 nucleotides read TGTGCCAGCAGCTTATGGGCGGGGGTGATCAATCAGCCCCAGCATTTT. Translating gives CASSLWAGVINQPQHF.

CDR3 nucleotide sequence: TGTGCCAGCAGCGATATCACAGGGGTAGGCAATCAGCCCCAGCATTTT. It is translated as CASSDITGVGNQPQHF. The chain couples TRBV5-4 to TRBJ1-5; 7 bases line up with TRBD1. The trim removed 4 bases at V and 2 bases at J, leaving 9 bases unmatched. CDR3 length equals 16 residues. Germline V gene sequence: CDR1 SGHNT, CDR2 YYREEE (reference sequence).

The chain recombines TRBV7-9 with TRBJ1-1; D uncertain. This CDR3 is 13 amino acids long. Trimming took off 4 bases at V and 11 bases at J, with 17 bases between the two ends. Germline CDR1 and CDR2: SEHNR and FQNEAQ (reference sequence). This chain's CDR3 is CASSSPARGSAFF. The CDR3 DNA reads TGTGCCAGCAGCTCCCCGGCGCGTGGTAGCGCTTTCTTT.

The CDR3 is CASSPRYAEAFF. In DNA form, the CDR3 reads TGTGCCAGCAGCCCCCGATATGCAGAAGCTTTCTTT. V gene TRBV7-9 combines with J gene TRBJ1-1; D gene uncertain. The ends were cut back, 5 bases at V and 8 bases at J, with 12 bases in the middle. CDR1 and CDR2 from the germline V gene are SEHNR and FQNEAQ (reference sequence). The CDR3 covers 12 residues. Together with reference TRBV7-9 and TRBJ1-1, the CDR3 gives the full variable domain: DTGVSQNPRHKITKRGQNVTFRCDPISEHNRLYWYRQTLGQGPEFLTYFQNEAQLEKSRLLSDRFSAERPKGSFSTLEIQRTEQGDSAMYLCASSPRYAEAFFGQGTRLTVV.

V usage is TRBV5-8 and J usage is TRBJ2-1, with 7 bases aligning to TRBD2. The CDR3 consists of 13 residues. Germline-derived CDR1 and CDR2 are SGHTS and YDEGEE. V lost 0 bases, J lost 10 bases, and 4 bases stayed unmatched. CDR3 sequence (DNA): TGTGCCAGCAGCTTGGCCGGGGAGGGAGAGCAGTTCTTC. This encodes CASSLAGEGEQFF. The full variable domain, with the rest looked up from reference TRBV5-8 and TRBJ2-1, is EAGVTQSPTHLIKTRGQQATLRCSPISGHTSVYWYQQALGLGLQFLLWYDEGEERNRGNFPPRFSGRQFPNYSSELNVNALELEDSALYLCASSLAGEGEQFFGPGTRLTVL.

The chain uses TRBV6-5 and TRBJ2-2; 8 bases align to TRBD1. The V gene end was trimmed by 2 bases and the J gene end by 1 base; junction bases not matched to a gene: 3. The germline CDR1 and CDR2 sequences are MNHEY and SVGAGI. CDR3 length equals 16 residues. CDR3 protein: CASSYGTGRNTGELFF. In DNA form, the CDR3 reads TGTGCCAGCAGTTACGGGACAGGAAGGAACACCGGGGAGCTGTTTTTT.

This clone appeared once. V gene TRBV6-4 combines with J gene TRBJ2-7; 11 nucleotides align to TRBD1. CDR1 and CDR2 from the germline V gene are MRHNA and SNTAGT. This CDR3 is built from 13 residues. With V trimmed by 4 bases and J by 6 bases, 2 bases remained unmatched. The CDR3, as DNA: TGTGCCAGCAGTGCCGGGACAGGGGGCGAGCAGTACTTC. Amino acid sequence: CASSAGTGGEQYF.

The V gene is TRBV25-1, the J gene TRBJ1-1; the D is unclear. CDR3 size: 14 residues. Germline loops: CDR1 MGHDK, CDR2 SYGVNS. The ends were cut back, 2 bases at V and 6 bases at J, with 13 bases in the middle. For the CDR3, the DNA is TGTGCCAGCAGTGAACCCGACATTTTTGCTGAAGCTTTCTTT. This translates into CASSEPDIFAEAFF.

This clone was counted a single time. The CDR3 loop reads CASSLTGTGLRGANVLTF. CDR3 in DNA: TGCGCCAGCAGCCTAACCGGGACAGGGTTGCGCGGGGCCAACGTCCTGACTTTC. The rearrangement joins TRBV5-1 to TRBJ2-6; TRBD1 aligns across 9 bases. With V trimmed by 4 bases and J by 4 bases, 12 bases remained unmatched. The germline CDR1 and CDR2 sequences are SGHRS and YFSETQ. CDR3 length: 18 amino acids.

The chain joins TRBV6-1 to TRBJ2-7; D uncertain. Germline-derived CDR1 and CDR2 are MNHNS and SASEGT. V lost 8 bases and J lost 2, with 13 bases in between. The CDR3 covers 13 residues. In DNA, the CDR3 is TGTGCCAGCGGCCCCGGTGTTCCCTACGAGCAGTACTTC. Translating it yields CASGPGVPYEQYF.

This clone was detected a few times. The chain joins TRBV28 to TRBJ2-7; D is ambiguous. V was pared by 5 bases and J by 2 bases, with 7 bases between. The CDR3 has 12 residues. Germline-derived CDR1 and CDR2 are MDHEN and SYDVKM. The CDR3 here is CASSPGPYEQYF. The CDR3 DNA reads TGTGCCAGCAGTCCCGGCCCCTACGAGCAGTACTTC.